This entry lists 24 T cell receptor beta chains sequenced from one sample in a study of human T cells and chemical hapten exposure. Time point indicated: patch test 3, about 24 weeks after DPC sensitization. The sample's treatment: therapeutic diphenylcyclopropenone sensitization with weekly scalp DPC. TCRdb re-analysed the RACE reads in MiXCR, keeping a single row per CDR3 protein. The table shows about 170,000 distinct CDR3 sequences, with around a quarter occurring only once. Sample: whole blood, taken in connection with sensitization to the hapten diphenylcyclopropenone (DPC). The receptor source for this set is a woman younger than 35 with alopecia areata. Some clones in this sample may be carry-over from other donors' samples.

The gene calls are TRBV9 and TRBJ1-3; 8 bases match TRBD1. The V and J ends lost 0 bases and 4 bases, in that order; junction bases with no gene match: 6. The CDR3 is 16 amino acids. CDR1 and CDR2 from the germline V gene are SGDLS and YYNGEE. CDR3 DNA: TGTGCCAGCAGCGTAGCCCAGGGGGCTTACGGAAACACCATATATTTT. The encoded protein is CASSVAQGAYGNTIYF.

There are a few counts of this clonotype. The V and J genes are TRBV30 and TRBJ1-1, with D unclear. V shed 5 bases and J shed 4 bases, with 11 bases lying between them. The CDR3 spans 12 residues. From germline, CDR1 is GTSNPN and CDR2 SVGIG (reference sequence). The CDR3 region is CAWGDLGTEAFF. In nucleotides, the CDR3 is TGTGCCTGGGGAGATCTCGGCACTGAAGCTTTCTTT. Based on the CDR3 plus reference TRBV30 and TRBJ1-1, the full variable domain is SQTIHQWPATLVQPVGSPLSLECTVEGTSNPNLYWYRQAAGRGLQLLFYSVGIGQISSEVPQNLSASRPQDRQFILSSKKLLLSDSGFYLCAWGDLGTEAFFGQGTRLTVV.

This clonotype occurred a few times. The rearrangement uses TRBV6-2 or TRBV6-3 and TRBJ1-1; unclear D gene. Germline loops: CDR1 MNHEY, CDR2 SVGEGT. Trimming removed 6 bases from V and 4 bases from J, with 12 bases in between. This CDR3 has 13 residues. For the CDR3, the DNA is TGTGCCAGCAGCTCCCAGGTGGCCACTGAAGCTTTCTTT. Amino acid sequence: CASSSQVATEAFF.

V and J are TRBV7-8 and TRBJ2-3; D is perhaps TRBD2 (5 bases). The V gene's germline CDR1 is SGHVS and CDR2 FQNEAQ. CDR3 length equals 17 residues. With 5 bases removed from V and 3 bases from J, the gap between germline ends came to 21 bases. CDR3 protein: CASSIFTSRRGTDTQYF. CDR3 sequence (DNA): TGTGCCAGCAGCATTTTCACTAGTAGACGAGGTACAGATACGCAGTATTTT. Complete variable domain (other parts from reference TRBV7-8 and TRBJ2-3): GAGVSQSPRYKVAKRGQDVALRCDPISGHVSLFWYQQALGQGPEFLTYFQNEAQLDKSGLPSDRFFAERPEGSVSTLKIQRTQQEDSAVYLCASSIFTSRRGTDTQYFGPGTRLTVL.

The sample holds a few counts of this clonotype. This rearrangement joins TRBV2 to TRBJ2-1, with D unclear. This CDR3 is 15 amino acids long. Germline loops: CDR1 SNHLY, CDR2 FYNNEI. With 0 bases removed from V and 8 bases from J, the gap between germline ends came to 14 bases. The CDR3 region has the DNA TGTGCCAGCAGTGAAGCGCAGCCCCGCGTGGATGAGCAGTTCTTC. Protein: CASSEAQPRVDEQFF.

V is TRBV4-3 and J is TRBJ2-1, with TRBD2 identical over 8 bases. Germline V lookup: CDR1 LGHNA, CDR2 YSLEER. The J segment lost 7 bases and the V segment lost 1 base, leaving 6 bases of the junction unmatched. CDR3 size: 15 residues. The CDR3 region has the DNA TGCGCCAGCAGCCAAGGGGGACTAGAGGCAAATGAGCAGTTCTTC. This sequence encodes CASSQGGLEANEQFF.

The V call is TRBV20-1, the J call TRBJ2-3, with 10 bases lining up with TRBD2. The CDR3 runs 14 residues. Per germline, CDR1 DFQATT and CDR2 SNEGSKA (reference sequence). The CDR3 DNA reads TGCAGGATTACTAGCGGGGCCCGCACAGATACGCAGTATTTT. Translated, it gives CRITSGARTDTQYF.

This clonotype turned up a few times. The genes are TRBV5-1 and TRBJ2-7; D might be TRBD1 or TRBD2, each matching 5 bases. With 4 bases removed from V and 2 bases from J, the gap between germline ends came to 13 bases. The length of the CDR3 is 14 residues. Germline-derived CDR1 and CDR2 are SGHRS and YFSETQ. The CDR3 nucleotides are TGCGCCAGCAGCATTACCGGGGCAACCTACGAGCAGTACTTC. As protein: CASSITGATYEQYF.

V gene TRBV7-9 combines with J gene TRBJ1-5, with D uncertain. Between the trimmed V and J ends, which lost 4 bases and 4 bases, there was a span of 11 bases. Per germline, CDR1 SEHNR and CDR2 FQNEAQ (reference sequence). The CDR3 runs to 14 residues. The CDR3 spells CASSSETLNQPQHF. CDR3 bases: TGTGCCAGCAGCTCCGAGACACTAAATCAGCCCCAGCATTTT.

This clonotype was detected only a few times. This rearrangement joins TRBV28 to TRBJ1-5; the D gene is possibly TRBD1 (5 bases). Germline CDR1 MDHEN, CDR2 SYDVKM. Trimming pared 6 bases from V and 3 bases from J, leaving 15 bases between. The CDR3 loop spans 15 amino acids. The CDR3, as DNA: TGTGCCAGCAGGGCCGGGACGGGGATCAATCAGCCCCAGCATTTT. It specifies CASRAGTGINQPQHF.

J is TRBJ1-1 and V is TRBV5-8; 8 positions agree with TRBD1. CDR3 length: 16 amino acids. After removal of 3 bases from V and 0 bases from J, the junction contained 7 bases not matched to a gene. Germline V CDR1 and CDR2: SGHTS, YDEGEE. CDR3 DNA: TGTGCCAGCAGCTCCGGGACAGGCGCTATGAACACTGAAGCTTTCTTT. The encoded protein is CASSSGTGAMNTEAFF.

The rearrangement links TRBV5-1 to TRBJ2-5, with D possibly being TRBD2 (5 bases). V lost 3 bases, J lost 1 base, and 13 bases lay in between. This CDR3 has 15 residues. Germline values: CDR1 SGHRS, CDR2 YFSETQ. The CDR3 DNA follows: TGCGCCAGCAGCTCCCTAAGAGGACTCCAAGAGACCCAGTACTTC. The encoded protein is CASSSLRGLQETQYF.

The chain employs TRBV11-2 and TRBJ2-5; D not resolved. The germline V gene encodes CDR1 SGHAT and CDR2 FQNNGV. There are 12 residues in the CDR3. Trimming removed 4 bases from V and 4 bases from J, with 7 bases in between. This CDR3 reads CASSYVSETQYF. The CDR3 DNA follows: TGTGCCAGCAGCTACGTATCAGAGACCCAGTACTTC. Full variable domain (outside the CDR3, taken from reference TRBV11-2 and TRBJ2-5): EAGVAQSPRYKIIEKRQSVAFWCNPISGHATLYWYQQILGQGPKLLIQFQNNGVVDDSQLPKDRFSAERLKGVDSTLKIQPAKLEDSAVYLCASSYVSETQYFGPGTRLLVL.

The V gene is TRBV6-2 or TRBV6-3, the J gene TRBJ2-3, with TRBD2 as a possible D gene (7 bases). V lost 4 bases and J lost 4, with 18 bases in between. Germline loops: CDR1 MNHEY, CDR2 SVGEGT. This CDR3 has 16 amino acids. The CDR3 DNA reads TGTGCCAGCAGTTGGACCCCGGGGGGCCGGGCAGATACGCAGTATTTT. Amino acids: CASSWTPGGRADTQYF.

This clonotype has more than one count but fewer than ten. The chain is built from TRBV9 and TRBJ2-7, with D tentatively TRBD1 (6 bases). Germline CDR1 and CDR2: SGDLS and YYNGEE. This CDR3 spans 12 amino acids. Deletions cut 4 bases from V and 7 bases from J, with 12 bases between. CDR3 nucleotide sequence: TGTGCCAGCAGCAACAATAGGGGGGAGCAGTACTTC. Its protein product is CASSNNRGEQYF.

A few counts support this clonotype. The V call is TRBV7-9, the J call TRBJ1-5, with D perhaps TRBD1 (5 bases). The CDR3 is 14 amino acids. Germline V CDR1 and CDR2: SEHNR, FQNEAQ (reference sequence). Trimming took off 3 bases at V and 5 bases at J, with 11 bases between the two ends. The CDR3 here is CASSFGTRDQPQHF. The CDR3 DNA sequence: TGTGCCAGCAGCTTTGGGACCAGGGATCAGCCCCAGCATTTT.

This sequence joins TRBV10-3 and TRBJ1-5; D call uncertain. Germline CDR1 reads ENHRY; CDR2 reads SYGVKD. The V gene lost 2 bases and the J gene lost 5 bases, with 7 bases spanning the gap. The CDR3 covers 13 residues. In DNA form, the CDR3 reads TGTGCCATCAGTGAGGGAGATTATCAGCCCCAGCATTTT. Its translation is CAISEGDYQPQHF.

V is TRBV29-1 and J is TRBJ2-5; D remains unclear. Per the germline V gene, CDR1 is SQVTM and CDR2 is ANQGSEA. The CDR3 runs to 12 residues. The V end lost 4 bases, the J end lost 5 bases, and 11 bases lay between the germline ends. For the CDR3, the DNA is TGCAGCGTTGTATGGCTTGGGGAGACCCAGTACTTC. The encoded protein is CSVVWLGETQYF.

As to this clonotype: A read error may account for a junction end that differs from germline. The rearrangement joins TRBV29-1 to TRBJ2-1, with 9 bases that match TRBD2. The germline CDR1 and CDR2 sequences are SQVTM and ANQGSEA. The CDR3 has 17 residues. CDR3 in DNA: TGCAGCGCCCGACTAGCGGCGCCTCCCCGCTCCTACGATGAGCAGTTCTTC. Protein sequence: CSARLAAPPRSYDEQFF.

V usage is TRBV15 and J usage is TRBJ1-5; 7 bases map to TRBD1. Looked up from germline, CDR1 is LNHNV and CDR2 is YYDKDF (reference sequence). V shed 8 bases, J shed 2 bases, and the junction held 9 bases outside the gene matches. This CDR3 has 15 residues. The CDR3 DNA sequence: TGTGCCACCGGCACAGGGGACAGCGGCAATCAGCCCCAGCATTTT. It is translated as CATGTGDSGNQPQHF.

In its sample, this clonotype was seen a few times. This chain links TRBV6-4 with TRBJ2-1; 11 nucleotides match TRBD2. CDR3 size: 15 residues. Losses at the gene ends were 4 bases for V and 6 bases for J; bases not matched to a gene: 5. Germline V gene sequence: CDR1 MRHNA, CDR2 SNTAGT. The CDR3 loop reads CASSALAGGPNEQFF. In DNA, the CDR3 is TGTGCCAGCAGTGCCCTAGCGGGGGGTCCCAATGAGCAGTTCTTC.

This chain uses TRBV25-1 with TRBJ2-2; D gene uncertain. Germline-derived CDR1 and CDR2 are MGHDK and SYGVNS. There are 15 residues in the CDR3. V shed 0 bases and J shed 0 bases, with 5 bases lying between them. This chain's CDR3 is CASSEYSPNTGELFF. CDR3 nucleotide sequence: TGTGCCAGCAGTGAATATAGTCCGAACACCGGGGAGCTGTTTTTT. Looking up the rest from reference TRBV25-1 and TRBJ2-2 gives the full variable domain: EADIYQTPRYLVIGTGKKITLECSQTMGHDKMYWYQQDPGMELHLIHYSYGVNSTEKGDLSSESTVSRIRTEHFPLTLESARPSHTSQYLCASSEYSPNTGELFFGEGSRLTVL.

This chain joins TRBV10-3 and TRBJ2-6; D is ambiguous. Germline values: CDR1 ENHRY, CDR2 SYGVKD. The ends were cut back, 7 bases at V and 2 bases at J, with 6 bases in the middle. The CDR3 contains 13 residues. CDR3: CAIKVTGANVLTF. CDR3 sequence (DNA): TGTGCCATCAAGGTGACTGGGGCCAACGTCCTGACTTTC.

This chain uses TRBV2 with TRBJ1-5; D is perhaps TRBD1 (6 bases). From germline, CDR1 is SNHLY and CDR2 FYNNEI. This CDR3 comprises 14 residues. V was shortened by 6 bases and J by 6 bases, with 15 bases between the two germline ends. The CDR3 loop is CASRRYREGQPQHF. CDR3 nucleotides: TGTGCCAGCAGGCGGTACAGGGAGGGTCAGCCCCAGCATTTT.